The 24 T cell receptor beta chains reported below all come from one sample, sequenced in a study of cytotoxic CD8 clonotypes in ibrutinib-treated CLL. Only in-frame clones appear in the TCRdb table, and some are missing; sequencing was by immunoSEQ multiplex PCR. This sample has roughly 250,000 clones, with 60% to 75% found just once. Source: PBMCs, taken after 24 months of ibrutinib treatment. The receptors here all came from a human donor with chronic lymphocytic leukemia.

The chain combines TRBV19 with TRBJ2-7; possibly TRBD1 for D (7 bases). CDR1 is LNHDA, CDR2 SQIVND, per germline (reference sequence). Trimming took off 4 bases at V and 2 bases at J, with 12 bases between the two ends. This CDR3 is built from 14 residues. The CDR3, as DNA: TGTGCCAGTAGTACAGGGGGGAGTACCTACGAGCAGTACTTC. Amino acids: CASSTGGSTYEQYF.

The J gene is TRBJ1-1, the V gene TRBV27, with D unresolved. CDR1 and CDR2 (germline): MNHEY, SMNVEV (reference sequence). V gave up 8 bases and J gave up 3 bases, with 7 bases separating them. This CDR3 is 11 amino acids long. The CDR3 loop is CASHGYTEAFF. The CDR3 nucleotides are TGTGCCAGCCACGGATACACTGAAGCTTTCTTT.

The gene calls are TRBV6-5 and TRBJ1-6, with a weak D call TRBD1 (6 bases). The germline V gene encodes CDR1 MNHEY and CDR2 SVGAGI. CDR3 size: 14 residues. V was trimmed by 5 bases and J by 3 bases, leaving 8 bases between them. The CDR3 is CASSRQDYNSPLHF. The CDR3 DNA is TGTGCCAGCAGTAGACAGGACTATAATTCACCCCTCCACTTT.

V and J are TRBV7-6 and TRBJ1-4, with TRBD1 matching 7 bases. The CDR3 runs to 15 residues. Germline lookup yields CDR1 SGHVS and CDR2 FNYEAQ. The V gene end was trimmed by 5 bases and the J gene end by 11 bases; junction bases not matched to a gene: 14. The CDR3 nucleotides are TGTGCCAGCAGCGAAGGGGGCAGCGGAAAAGGGAAACTGTTTTTT. Residues: CASSEGGSGKGKLFF.

V and J are TRBV5-6 and TRBJ2-1, with D possibly being TRBD2 (6 bases). The V and J ends lost 4 bases and 6 bases respectively, with 17 bases between them. CDR3 size: 15 residues. CDR1 and CDR2 (germline): SGHDT, YYEEEE. CDR3 loop: CASSTSGTYSNEQFF. The CDR3 nucleotides read TGTGCCAGCAGCACGTCCGGGACTTATTCCAATGAGCAGTTCTTC.

The V and J genes are TRBV4-3 and TRBJ2-3; a possible D gene is TRBD1 (6 bases). CDR1 and CDR2 (germline): LGHNA, YSLEER. This CDR3 spans 15 amino acids. V was clipped by 2 bases and J by 1 base, with 10 bases between them. The CDR3 DNA sequence: TGCGCCAGCAGCCAACGCTCAGGGGGCACAGATACGCAGTATTTT. Protein product: CASSQRSGGTDTQYF.

The rearrangement joins TRBV12-5 to TRBJ2-1; 10 nucleotides align to TRBD2. V shed 0 bases, J shed 4 bases, and the junction held 9 bases outside the gene matches. The CDR3 spans 18 residues. CDR1 is LGHNT and CDR2 is FRNRAP in the germline V gene. CDR3 nucleotides: TGTGCTAGTGGTTTGGTATGGGAACTAGCGGGGACATACAATGAGCAGTTCTTC. This sequence encodes CASGLVWELAGTYNEQFF.

The gene calls are TRBV7-6 and TRBJ2-7; 7 bases agree with TRBD2. The germline V gene has CDR1 SGHVS and CDR2 FNYEAQ. The CDR3 covers 15 residues. Losses at the gene ends were 8 bases for V and 0 bases for J; bases not matched to a gene: 10. DNA of the CDR3: TGTGCCAGCGCCCACGGGGAGGGCTTCTCCTACGAGCAGTACTTC. Amino acids: CASAHGEGFSYEQYF.

The J gene is TRBJ2-1, the V gene TRBV2, with D perhaps being TRBD1 or TRBD2 (5 bases each). Germline V gene lookup returns CDR1 SNHLY and CDR2 FYNNEI. V lost 10 bases, J lost 6 bases, and 16 bases lay in between. The CDR3 covers 13 residues. CDR3 residues: CANNPGTGNEQFF. Written as DNA, the CDR3 is TGTGCCAACAACCCAGGGACGGGCAATGAGCAGTTCTTC.

The CDR3, as DNA: TGCGCCAGCAGCCAAGGATGGGGGACTATAAACATTCAGTACTTC. Its translation: CASSQGWGTINIQYF. The V gene is TRBV4-3, the J gene TRBJ2-4; 7 nucleotides line up with TRBD2. J was trimmed by 6 bases and V by 1 base; bases with no gene match: 6. CDR3 size: 15 residues. The V gene's germline CDR1 is LGHNA and CDR2 YSLEER.

This chain's CDR3 is CASSLTSGGQETQYF. DNA of the CDR3: TGTGCCAGCAGCTTAACTAGCGGGGGTCAAGAGACCCAGTACTTC. The gene calls are TRBV7-2 and TRBJ2-5; TRBD2 matches at 11 bases. Trimming at V came to 2 bases and at J to 2 bases, leaving 1 base not matched to a gene. Germline V gene lookup returns CDR1 SGHTA and CDR2 FQGNSA. The CDR3 spans 15 residues.

V usage is TRBV11-2 and J usage is TRBJ2-2, with TRBD2 identical over 14 bases. CDR3 length: 18 residues. Unmatched junction bases numbered 6, after V lost 4 bases and J lost 2 bases. Germline V gene data show CDR1 as SGHAT and CDR2 as FQNNGV. CDR3 region: CASSSWGLAGVNTGELFF. The CDR3 DNA reads TGTGCCAGCAGCTCCTGGGGACTAGCGGGGGTTAACACCGGGGAGCTGTTTTTT.

This clone was recorded a few times. The rearrangement joins TRBV30 to TRBJ1-2; possible D gene TRBD1, 6 bases. The V and J ends lost 5 bases and 6 bases respectively, with 13 bases between them. This CDR3 region has 12 residues. Germline V gene lookup returns CDR1 GTSNPN and CDR2 SVGIG (reference sequence). The CDR3 sequence is CAWGTPDNGYTF. The CDR3 bases are TGTGCCTGGGGGACACCGGATAATGGCTACACCTTC.

The chain employs TRBV6-1 and TRBJ1-2, with D unresolved. This CDR3 has 12 amino acids. CDR1 and CDR2 (germline): MNHNS, SASEGT. Trimming cost V 8 bases and J 0 bases, with 7 bases left between them. CDR3 DNA sequence: TGTGCCAGCGGCGGAACTAACTATGGCTACACCTTC. Protein sequence: CASGGTNYGYTF.

This clone was picked up a small number of times. This chain joins TRBV2 and TRBJ2-5, with 7 bases lining up with TRBD2. CDR3 size: 14 residues. V was pared by 4 bases and J by 1 base, with 3 bases of the junction left unmatched. Germline lookup yields CDR1 SNHLY and CDR2 FYNNEI. CDR3 DNA: TGTGCCAGCAGTGGTCGGGAGGCCCAAGAGACCCAGTACTTC. Translated, it gives CASSGREAQETQYF.

J is TRBJ2-7 and V is TRBV9, with 12 bases lining up with TRBD1. J was trimmed by 3 bases and V by 3 bases; bases with no gene match: 10. CDR3 length: 17 amino acids. CDR1 and CDR2 (germline): SGDLS, YYNGEE. The DNA of the CDR3 is TGTGCCAGCAGCGCCGTTGCCGGGACAGGGGGCTTCTACGAGCAGTACTTC. Translated, it gives CASSAVAGTGGFYEQYF.

The chain carries TRBV14 and TRBJ2-7; no clear D gene. This CDR3 region has 13 residues. V was clipped by 3 bases and J by 3 bases, with 9 bases between them. Germline V gene lookup returns CDR1 SGHDN and CDR2 FVKESK. In DNA, the CDR3 is TGTGCCAGCAGCCAGCAGCTGCTCTACGAGCAGTACTTC. As protein: CASSQQLLYEQYF.

The chain uses TRBV29-1 and TRBJ2-7, with 11 bases aligning to TRBD2. The V and J ends lost 8 bases and 0 bases, in that order; junction bases with no gene match: 3. CDR3 length equals 13 residues. Germline-derived CDR1 and CDR2 are SQVTM and ANQGSEA. The CDR3 is CSLSGRASYEQYF. CDR3 in DNA: TGCAGCCTTAGCGGGAGGGCCTCCTACGAGCAGTACTTC.

The chain uses TRBV29-1 and TRBJ2-3; 11 nucleotides line up with TRBD1. Germline V CDR1 and CDR2: SQVTM, ANQGSEA. Trimming cost V 6 bases and J 9 bases; bases outside gene matches: 11. The CDR3 extends over 14 amino acids. CDR3: CSVFYPGQGGTQYF. In nucleotides, the CDR3 is TGCAGCGTGTTTTATCCGGGACAGGGGGGAACGCAGTATTTT.

DNA for the CDR3: TGCAGCGTTGAAGGCCTAGCGGGAGGGCCAAGGTCCTACAATGAGCAGTTCTTC. Translation: CSVEGLAGGPRSYNEQFF. The V and J genes are TRBV29-1 and TRBJ2-1; 12 positions agree with TRBD2. The V gene end was trimmed by 1 base and the J gene end by 1 base; junction bases not matched to a gene: 8. The CDR3 is 18 amino acids. Germline V lookup: CDR1 SQVTM, CDR2 ANQGSEA.

The chain carries TRBV7-8 and TRBJ2-3, with D tentatively TRBD2 (5 bases). The length of the CDR3 is 14 residues. V lost 6 bases to trimming and J lost 1 base, with 11 bases between them. CDR1 is SGHVS and CDR2 is FQNEAQ in the germline V gene. The CDR3 nucleotides read TGTGCCAGCAGGATGGACTTTCGCACAGATACGCAGTATTTT. Translated, it gives CASRMDFRTDTQYF. Full variable domain (rest looked up from reference TRBV7-8 and TRBJ2-3): GAGVSQSPRYKVAKRGQDVALRCDPISGHVSLFWYQQALGQGPEFLTYFQNEAQLDKSGLPSDRFFAERPEGSVSTLKIQRTQQEDSAVYLCASRMDFRTDTQYFGPGTRLTVL.

The V and J genes are TRBV11-3 and TRBJ2-3; tentative D call: TRBD2 (6 bases). The germline V and J ends were trimmed by 0 bases and 8 bases, with 12 bases remaining between them. Germline loops: CDR1 SGHNT, CDR2 YENEEA. CDR3 length: 14 residues. CDR3 sequence reads: CASSLDFGGSTQYF. In DNA, the CDR3 is TGTGCCAGCAGCTTAGATTTTGGGGGGTCTACGCAGTATTTT. The whole variable domain, filled in from reference TRBV11-3 and TRBJ2-3, reads EAGVVQSPRYKIIEKKQPVAFWCNPISGHNTLYWYLQNLGQGPELLIRYENEEAVDDSQLPKDRFSAERLKGVDSTLKIQPAELGDSAVYLCASSLDFGGSTQYFGPGTRLTVL.

The gene calls are TRBV20-1 and TRBJ2-1, with D hard to call. Germline assignment: CDR1 DFQATT and CDR2 SNEGSKA (reference sequence). V was clipped by 3 bases and J by 12 bases, with 12 bases between them. CDR3 length equals 11 residues. The CDR3 region has the DNA TGCAGTGCTAGGGCCAAGGGCTTGCAGTTCTTC. It translates to CSARAKGLQFF.

V and J are TRBV11-2 and TRBJ2-2; 14 nucleotides align to TRBD2. V lost 5 bases to trimming and J lost 5 bases; unmatched junction nucleotides: 7. The CDR3 covers 17 residues. CDR1 SGHAT and CDR2 FQNNGV come from the germline V gene. CDR3 sequence (DNA): TGTGCCAGCAGCCTCGGGACTAGCGGGGGACTTACCGGGGAGCTGTTTTTT. Its translation is CASSLGTSGGLTGELFF.